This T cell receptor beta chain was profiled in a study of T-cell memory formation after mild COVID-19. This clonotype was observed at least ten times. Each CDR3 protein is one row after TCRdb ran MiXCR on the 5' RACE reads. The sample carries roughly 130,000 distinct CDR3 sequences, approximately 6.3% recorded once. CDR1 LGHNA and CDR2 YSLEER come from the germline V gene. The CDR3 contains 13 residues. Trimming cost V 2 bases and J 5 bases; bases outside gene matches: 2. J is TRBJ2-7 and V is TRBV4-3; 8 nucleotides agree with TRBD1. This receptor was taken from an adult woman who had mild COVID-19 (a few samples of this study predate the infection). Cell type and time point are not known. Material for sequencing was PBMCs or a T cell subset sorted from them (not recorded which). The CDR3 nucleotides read TGCGCCAGCAGCCAACGGACAGGGAACGAGCAGTACTTC. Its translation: CASSQRTGNEQYF.